This record looks at one T cell receptor (beta chain) sequence and its context. This clonotype was observed once. The target of this receptor is not known. Base qualities are missing; no much larger clone stands one base away. A single read constitutes weak evidence. These data originate in a study of CD8 T cells in Susac syndrome (dated by TCRdb to about 2019). Context from the whole study: The study used repertoire sequencing to test whether antigen drove CD8+ T cell activation and differentiation in Susac syndrome.

RNA was extracted using the RNeasy kit, and roughly 0.5 to 1 microgram was reverse transcribed with random hexamers. The immunoSEQ multiplex PCR assay, covering 54 Vbeta and 13 Jbeta segments, was used to amplify TCR beta CDR3 regions. PCR amplification bias was corrected using a synthetic template baseline for primer optimization and computational correction. The source study handled its data this way. Reads were assigned to V, D and J genes according to IMGT and analyzed in immunoSEQ Analyzer, with only productive sequences retained. Clonality was computed as one minus Shannon entropy normalized by log2 of the number of productive unique sequences. For each patient and control, public and private clones were evaluated within the 100 most prevalent clones. Clones were defined as Susac-specific when absent from the healthy and MS cohorts, from fewer than 1,300 published viral clones and from other ImmuneACCESS disease sequences. In TCRdb, the public reads were trimmed at Q25 with fastp and aligned with MiXCR, with productive beta chains retained. Each CDR3 protein gets just one entry, which takes the most common genes and DNA from the rows behind it. Clone size and V and J calls follow TCRdb, not the original study. A total of some 180,000 distinct CDR3 sequences appear in this sample, just under 95% of them only once. The ten largest clones represent approximately 0.1% of the sample.

CDR1 MGHRA and CDR2 YSYEKL are derived from the germline V gene. The CDR3 has 14 amino acids, counting the end cysteine and phenylalanine. The entry retains the CDR3 DNA only, 42 bases that are in frame from base 1. V is clipped by 0 bases and J by 1 base, and the sequence between their germline boundaries is 6 bases long. Overall study results and their limits: The number of individuals in the TCR sequencing and HLA analysis was acknowledged as relatively small.

High-throughput TCR beta sequencing profiled peripheral blood CD8+ and CD4+ T cells from healthy donors, Susac syndrome patients and multiple sclerosis patients. The healthy donors served as controls matched for age and sex. Bulk CD8+ and CD4+ T cells were purified by magnetic negative isolation, while CD8+ TEMRA cells were enriched using FACS. Blood was drawn into EDTA tubes, processed within 24 hours, and PBMCs were isolated by density gradient centrifugation. PBMCs intended for TCR sequencing were cryopreserved in liquid nitrogen and were subsequently thawed in a 37 degrees C water bath. The sorted or isolated CD4+, CD8+ and CD8+ TEMRA cells reached a purity of at least 90%.

The sequence joins TRBV4-1 to TRBJ2-5; the D gene lacks a confident call. The sequence was obtained from a human donor in good health. The sequenced sample consisted of CD4+ T cells from PBMCs. The CDR3 protein is CASSQDIGQETQYF. The bases are TGCGCCAGCAGCCAAGATATAGGCCAAGAGACCCAGTACTTC.